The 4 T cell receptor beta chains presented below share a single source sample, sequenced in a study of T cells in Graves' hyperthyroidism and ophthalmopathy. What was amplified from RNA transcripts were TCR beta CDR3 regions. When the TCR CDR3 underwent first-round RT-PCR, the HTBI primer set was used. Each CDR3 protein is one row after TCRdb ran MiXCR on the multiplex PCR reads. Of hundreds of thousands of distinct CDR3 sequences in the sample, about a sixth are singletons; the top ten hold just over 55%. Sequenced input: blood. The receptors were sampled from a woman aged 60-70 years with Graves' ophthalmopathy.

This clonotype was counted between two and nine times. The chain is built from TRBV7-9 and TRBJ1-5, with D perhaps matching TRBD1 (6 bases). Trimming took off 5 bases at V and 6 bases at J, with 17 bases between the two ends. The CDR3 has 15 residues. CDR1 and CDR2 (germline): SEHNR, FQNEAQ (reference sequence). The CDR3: CASSPNQGSTQPQHF. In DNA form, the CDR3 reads TGTGCCAGCAGCCCTAATCAGGGGTCTACTCAGCCCCAGCATTTT.

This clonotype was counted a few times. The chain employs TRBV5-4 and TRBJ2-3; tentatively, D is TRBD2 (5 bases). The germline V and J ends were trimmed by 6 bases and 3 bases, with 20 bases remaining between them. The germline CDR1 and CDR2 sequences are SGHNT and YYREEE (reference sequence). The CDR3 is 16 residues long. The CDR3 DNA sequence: TGTGCCAGCACTCCCCGCGGGTCGCGGGCTACAGATACGCAGTATTTT. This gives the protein CASTPRGSRATDTQYF.

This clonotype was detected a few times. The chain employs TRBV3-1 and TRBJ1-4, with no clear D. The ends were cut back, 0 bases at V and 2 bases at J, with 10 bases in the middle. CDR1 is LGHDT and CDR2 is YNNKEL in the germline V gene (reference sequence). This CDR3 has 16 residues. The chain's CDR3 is CASSQETFGTNEKLFF. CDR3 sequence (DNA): TGTGCCAGCAGCCAAGAAACCTTCGGCACTAATGAAAAACTGTTTTTT.

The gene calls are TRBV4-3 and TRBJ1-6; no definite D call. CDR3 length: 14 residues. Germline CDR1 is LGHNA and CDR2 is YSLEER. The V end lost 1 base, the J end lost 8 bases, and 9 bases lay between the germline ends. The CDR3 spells CASSQASADSPLHF. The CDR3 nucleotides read TGCGCCAGCAGCCAAGCCTCGGCCGATTCACCCCTCCACTTT.